This is a list of T cell receptor beta chains from one sample in a study of T cell changes during pregnancy in multiple sclerosis. Clones were sequenced by immunoSEQ multiplex PCR, and TCRdb holds only the in-frame ones, with some missing. The sample lists approximately 28,000 clones, more than 75% occurring once. The material was CD8+ T cells from peripheral blood mononuclear cells, obtained after pregnancy. These receptors all stem from a female donor with multiple sclerosis, enrolled in a pregnancy study. Each CDR3 is given with its conserved first and last residue. D genes are given only for firm matches.

>.|TRBJ2-1|TRBV5-1
CASSFPGNNEQFF
TGCGCCAGCAGCTTTCCAGGTAACAATGAGCAGTTCTTC
>TRBD1|TRBJ1-1|TRBV14
CASSHRGPYTEAFF
TGTGCCAGCAGCCACAGGGGGCCTTACACTGAAGCTTTCTTT
>TRBD2|TRBJ2-3|TRBV5-1
CASSFPAPSGGAEDTQYF
TGCGCCAGCAGCTTCCCCGCCCCTAGCGGGGGGGCAGAAGATACGCAGTATTTT
>TRBD2|TRBJ2-2|TRBV10-3
CAIRTSERGTGELFF
TGTGCCATCAGGACTAGCGAGCGGGGCACCGGGGAGCTGTTTTTT
>TRBD2|TRBJ2-1|TRBV5-4
CASRGTSGDYNEQFF
TGTGCCAGCAGAGGGACTAGCGGGGACTACAATGAGCAGTTCTTC
>TRBD2|TRBJ2-7|TRBV6-1
CASSTTAGYEQYF
TGTGCCAGCAGTACCACAGCGGGGTACGAGCAGTACTTC
>.|TRBJ1-1|TRBV5-1
CASSLVGVEAFF
TGCGCCAGCAGCTTGGTCGGGGTGGAAGCTTTCTTT
>.|TRBJ2-3|TRBV6-4
CASSSGTGDTDTQYF
TGTGCCAGCAGTAGTGGGACGGGAGACACAGATACGCAGTATTTT
>.|TRBJ2-3|TRBV5-1
CASSLEGTRSYTDTQYF
TGCGCCAGCAGCTTGGAGGGGACAAGGTCTTACACAGATACGCAGTATTTT
>.|TRBJ2-5|TRBV28
CASSPGGDETQYF
TGTGCCAGCAGCCCCGGAGGGGACGAGACCCAGTACTTC
>TRBD1|TRBJ2-7|TRBV7-2
CASSLVGQGATTYEQYF
TGTGCCAGCAGCTTAGTGGGACAGGGGGCGACGACGTACGAGCAGTACTTC
>TRBD1|TRBJ1-4|TRBV28
CASSATGGEKLFF
TGTGCCAGCAGCGCAACAGGGGGGGAAAAACTGTTTTTT
>.|TRBJ2-7|TRBV5-5
CASSLGTARTGEQYF
TGTGCCAGCAGCTTGGGGACGGCGCGTACGGGGGAGCAGTACTTC
>TRBD2|TRBJ2-7|TRBV2
CASRRTSGASYEQYF
TGTGCCAGCAGACGGACTAGCGGGGCGTCCTACGAGCAGTACTTC
>TRBD1|TRBJ2-7|TRBV7-9
CASSLGQGSNYEQYF
TGTGCCAGCAGCTTAGGACAGGGAAGCAACTACGAGCAGTACTTC
>.|TRBJ1-5|TRBV27
CASSLYGGNQPQHF
TGTGCCAGCAGTTTATATGGAGGCAATCAGCCCCAGCATTTT
>.|TRBJ2-7|TRBV6-6
CASSYGGSPYEQYF
TGTGCCAGCAGTTACGGAGGGAGCCCCTACGAGCAGTACTTC
>.|TRBJ2-7|TRBV9
CASSVGADHYEQYF
TGTGCCAGCAGCGTAGGTGCAGATCACTACGAGCAGTACTTC
>TRBD1|TRBJ2-7|TRBV30
CAWRDISRGRTSYEQYF
TGTGCCTGGAGGGATATATCCAGGGGGCGGACTTCCTACGAGCAGTACTTC
>.|TRBJ1-4|TRBV4-3
CASSQDSQGLGEKLFF
TGCGCCAGCAGCCAAGATAGCCAGGGGTTGGGTGAAAAACTGTTTTTT
>TRBD2|TRBJ2-5|TRBV19
CASSIAGGQETQYF
TGTGCCAGTAGTATAGCGGGGGGGCAAGAGACCCAGTACTTC
>.|TRBJ1-1|TRBV21-1
CASSRQTGGAFDEAFF
TGTGCCAGCAGCAGACAGACAGGGGGCGCTTTCGATGAAGCTTTCTTT
>.|TRBJ2-2|TRBV30
CAWSVQVGAGELFF
TGTGCCTGGAGTGTACAGGTTGGGGCCGGGGAGCTGTTTTTT
>TRBD1|TRBJ1-5|TRBV6-1
CASSEGVGGEGQPQHF
TGTGCCAGCAGTGAAGGGGTAGGGGGCGAGGGCCAGCCCCAGCATTTT
>.|TRBJ2-3|TRBV7-2
CASSFLGGTPTDTQYF
TGTGCCAGCAGCTTTCTTGGAGGGACCCCCACAGATACGCAGTATTTT
>TRBD1|TRBJ1-6|TRBV9
CASSVGQGADNSPLHF
TGTGCCAGCAGCGTGGGACAGGGGGCTGATAATTCACCCCTCCACTTT